The rows below give T cell receptor beta chains drawn from one sample of a study of T-cell memory formation after mild COVID-19. One entry per CDR3 protein, called by TCRdb with MiXCR from the 5' RACE reads. The sample lists approximately 570,000 distinct CDR3 sequences; about a sixth were seen once. The sequencing input was PBMCs or a T cell subset sorted from them (not recorded which). The receptors here all came from an adult woman who had mild COVID-19 (a few samples of this study predate the infection). Cell type and time point are not known. CDR3s include the opening cysteine and the closing phenylalanine or tryptophan. The D gene is left open where the match is weak. A row's size may be missing; if present it is once, few, many or a size class.

>TRBV5-1|TRBJ2-1|few|TRBD2
TGCGCCAGCAGCTTGGAGACTAGCGGCGGGGGGGATGAGCAGTTCTTC
CASSLETSGGGDEQFF
>TRBV20-1|TRBJ2-5|once|TRBD1
TGCAGTGCAAGACAGGGGCTACTATATGAGACCCAGTACTTC
CSARQGLLYETQYF
>TRBV6-5|TRBJ2-1|NA|TRBD1
TGTGCCAGCAGTTCACTACCGGGACAGGGAGGTTCTATTCATGAGCAGTTCTTC
CASSSLPGQGGSIHEQFF
>TRBV9|TRBJ1-5|NA|NA
TGTGCCAGCAGCGTAGCACCAGGGCCCGAGCAGCCCCAGCATTTT
CASSVAPGPEQPQHF
>TRBV29-1|TRBJ1-1|few|NA
TGCAGCGTTGTCCCGGGGAACACTGAAGCTTTCTTT
CSVVPGNTEAFF
>TRBV7-9|TRBJ2-5|NA|NA
TGTGCCAGCAGCTTAGCGGGAAGGTCAGCCCAAGAGACCCAGTACTTC
CASSLAGRSAQETQYF
>TRBV13|TRBJ2-3|once|TRBD2
TGTGCCAGCAGCTTAACCCGGGAGGGCGGAGATACGCAGTATTTT
CASSLTREGGDTQYF
>TRBV6-5|TRBJ2-5|NA|NA
TGTGCCAGCAGCCCCGAATCCAGGGGGGGAGAGACCCAGTACTTC
CASSPESRGGETQYF
>TRBV24-1|TRBJ2-7|few|TRBD1
TGTGCCACCAGTGATTCCCTCCGACAGGGTGGGACCTACGAGCAGTACTTC
CATSDSLRQGGTYEQYF
>TRBV3-1|TRBJ1-1|once|TRBD1
TGTGCCAGCAGCCAACTACACAGGGGACGGAACACTGAAGCTTTCTTT
CASSQLHRGRNTEAFF
>TRBV10-2|TRBJ1-3|NA|TRBD1
TGCGCCAGCAGTAACAGGGGGAACTCTGGAAACACCATATATTTT
CASSNRGNSGNTIYF
>TRBV4-1|TRBJ2-3|few|NA
TGCGCCAGCAGCCAAGACTCCCGGCTACAGCAGTGGCCTAGCACAGATACGCAGTATTTT
CASSQDSRLQQWPSTDTQYF
>TRBV4-2|TRBJ1-2|few|NA
TGTGCCAGCAGCCAAGATAGAGGTACGGTGGCTGGAAATGGCTACACCTTC
CASSQDRGTVAGNGYTF
>TRBV20-1|TRBJ1-1|many|NA
TGCAGTGCTAGGACCGCAGGGGTGAACACTGAAGCTTTCTTT
CSARTAGVNTEAFF
>TRBV4-3|TRBJ2-3|NA|TRBD2
TGCGCCAGCAGCCAAGATCTTACTAGCGGGGCAGATACGCAGTATTTT
CASSQDLTSGADTQYF
>TRBV19|TRBJ2-3|few|NA
TGTGCCAGTAGTTCACAGGGATCAGATACGCAGTATTTT
CASSSQGSDTQYF
>TRBV12-3/TRBV12-4|TRBJ1-2|few|NA
TGTGCCAGCAGCGCAGGGTATCGCTATGGCTACACCTTC
CASSAGYRYGYTF
>TRBV7-2|TRBJ1-1|NA|NA
TGTGCCAGCAGCTTGGCAGGCCGTGAAGCTTTCTTT
CASSLAGREAFF
>TRBV7-9|TRBJ2-3|NA|TRBD2
TGTGCCAGCACCTTGGGGACTAGCGGGAGGCATACGCAGTATTTT
CASTLGTSGRHTQYF
>TRBV11-3|TRBJ2-1|few|TRBD2
TGTGCCAGCAAGCGGGGAGGTACCTACAATGAGCAGTTCTTC
CASKRGGTYNEQFF
>TRBV12-3/TRBV12-4|TRBJ1-5|NA|TRBD1
TGTGCCAGCAGCCGACAGGGTACGAGCAATCAGCCCCAGCATTTT
CASSRQGTSNQPQHF
>TRBV9|TRBJ2-6|few|TRBD1
TGTGCCAGCAGCATCACGACAGGGTCTGGGGCCAACGTCCTGACTTTC
CASSITTGSGANVLTF
>TRBV5-5|TRBJ1-6|NA|NA
TGTGCCAGCAGCTTGGTTCCCCAGGAGAGCTCCTATAATTCACCCCTCCACTTT
CASSLVPQESSYNSPLHF
>TRBV4-1|TRBJ1-2|few|TRBD1
TGCGCCAGCAGCCAGGGACTCGGGACAGACTATGGCTACACCTTC
CASSQGLGTDYGYTF
>TRBV25-1|TRBJ1-1|NA|NA
TGTGCCAGCAGTGAAAGGGTTCACACTGAAGCTTTCTTT
CASSERVHTEAFF
>TRBV11-2|TRBJ2-1|many|NA
TGTGCCAGCAGCTTAGATATCGGCCGTCGGGGTGAGCAGTTCTTC
CASSLDIGRRGEQFF
>TRBV27|TRBJ2-1|few|TRBD2
TGTGCCAGCGGACAACCCGCTAAGCGGGGCTTTAATGAGCAGTTCTTC
CASGQPAKRGFNEQFF
>TRBV7-2|TRBJ2-7|NA|NA
TGTGCCAGCAGCCTCATGGTGGGCTCCTACCCGGAGCAGTACTTC
CASSLMVGSYPEQYF
>TRBV27|TRBJ1-5|NA|NA
TGTGCCAGCAGTTTTATGGGGCTTAATCAGCCCCAGCATTTT
CASSFMGLNQPQHF
>TRBV12-3/TRBV12-4|TRBJ2-1|many|TRBD1
TGTGCCAGCAGTTTTGGGGACAGGGGACGGCAGTTCTTC
CASSFGDRGRQFF
>TRBV20-1|TRBJ1-2|few|NA
TGCAGTGCCCTGTACCTTCTGAGGCAGCTGAACTATGGCTACACCTTC
CSALYLLRQLNYGYTF
>TRBV12-3/TRBV12-4|TRBJ1-1|NA|NA
TGTGCCAGCAGGCTCGCTGAGACAGGCGGTCGGGAAGCTTTCTTT
CASRLAETGGREAFF
>TRBV7-2|TRBJ2-2|few|TRBD2
TGTGCCAGCAGCTTAAAGCTAGCGGGAGGGCCGAACACCGGGGAGCTGTTTTTT
CASSLKLAGGPNTGELFF
>TRBV5-1|TRBJ2-2|many|NA
TGCGCCAGCAGCCTATATACAGGGAACACCGGGGAGCTGTTTTTT
CASSLYTGNTGELFF
>TRBV7-8|TRBJ2-1|few|NA
TGTGCCAGCAGCTTAGGGGACTCACACTACAATGAGCAGTTCTTC
CASSLGDSHYNEQFF
>TRBV12-3/TRBV12-4|TRBJ1-2|many|NA
TGTGCCAGCAGCCCAGGACCTAACTATGGCTACACCTTC
CASSPGPNYGYTF
>TRBV15|TRBJ1-1|NA|NA
TGTGCCACCAGCAGAGATCCCGCAGGGACGAACACTGAAGCTTTCTTT
CATSRDPAGTNTEAFF
>TRBV4-1|TRBJ1-2|few|TRBD1
TGCGCCAGCAGCCAAGCCGGGACAGGAGATGGCTACACCTTC
CASSQAGTGDGYTF
>TRBV28|TRBJ2-7|NA|NA
TGTGCCAGCAGTTTTAGTTTTAGCGACGATTACGAGCAGTACTTC
CASSFSFSDDYEQYF
>TRBV15|TRBJ2-7|NA|NA
TGTGCCACCAGCAGGGACGGAGACTACGAGCAGTACTTC
CATSRDGDYEQYF
>TRBV20-1|TRBJ2-1|few|TRBD2
TGCAGTGCCCATGGGGCGGGAGCTCGTGAGCAGTTCTTC
CSAHGAGAREQFF
>TRBV7-6|TRBJ2-1|few|TRBD2
TGTGCCAGCAGCTCCCGGGGGGACCCCTACAATGAGCAGTTCTTC
CASSSRGDPYNEQFF
>TRBV20-1|TRBJ1-6|few|TRBD1
TGCAGTGCTAGAGTAAGACAGGGACAGGGGAATTCACCCCTCCACTTT
CSARVRQGQGNSPLHF
>TRBV6-5|TRBJ2-7|NA|NA
TGTGCCAGCAGTTACGGGGCGCGGACCTACGAGCAGTACTTC
CASSYGARTYEQYF
>TRBV6-5|TRBJ1-5|few|TRBD1
TGTGCCAGCGGATCCTTTGGACAGGGCAATCAGCCCCAGCATTTT
CASGSFGQGNQPQHF
>TRBV20-1|TRBJ2-7|few|TRBD2
TGCAGTGCTACGTCAGCACTAGCGGGTTCCTACGAGCAGTACTTC
CSATSALAGSYEQYF
>TRBV7-2|TRBJ1-2|few|NA
TGTGCCAGCAGCTTATCGACAGGCTATGGCTACACCTTC
CASSLSTGYGYTF
>TRBV5-5|TRBJ2-5|NA|TRBD2
TGTGCCAGCAGCTTGGAAGGGGATTCGACTAGCGGGAGACAGACCCAGTACTTC
CASSLEGDSTSGRQTQYF
>TRBV5-4|TRBJ2-1|few|NA
TGTGCCAGCAGCCCGTCCCTTAGCGGCTACAATGAGCAGTTCTTC
CASSPSLSGYNEQFF
>TRBV19|TRBJ2-7|NA|NA
TGTGCCAGTAGTATCATGCCCGTTTTGACCTACGAGCAGTACTTC
CASSIMPVLTYEQYF
>TRBV7-8|TRBJ2-1|NA|TRBD1
TGTGCCAGCAGCCCTTACCAACGGACAGGGGTGGGGAATGAGCAGTTCTTC
CASSPYQRTGVGNEQFF
>TRBV9|TRBJ2-1|NA|NA
TGTGCCAGCAGCGTAGGTGAGGGAGTGTGGGATGAGCAGTTCTTC
CASSVGEGVWDEQFF
>TRBV20-1|TRBJ1-1|few|NA
TGCAGTGCTAGGGACCATCCTTCCACTGAAGCTTTCTTT
CSARDHPSTEAFF